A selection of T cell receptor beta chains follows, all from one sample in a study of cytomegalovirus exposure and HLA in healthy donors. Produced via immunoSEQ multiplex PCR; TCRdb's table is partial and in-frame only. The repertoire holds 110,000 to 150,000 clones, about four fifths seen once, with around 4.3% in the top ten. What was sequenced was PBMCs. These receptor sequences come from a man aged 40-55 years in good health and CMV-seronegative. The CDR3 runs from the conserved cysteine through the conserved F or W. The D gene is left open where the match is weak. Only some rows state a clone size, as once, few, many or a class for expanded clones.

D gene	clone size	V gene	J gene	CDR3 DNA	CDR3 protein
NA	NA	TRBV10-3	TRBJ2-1	TGTGCCATCAGAGGACAGCTAAGCTCCTACAATGAGCAGTTCTTC	CAIRGQLSSYNEQFF
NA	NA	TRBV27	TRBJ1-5	TGTGCCAGCAGTTTATCGGGGGGGTTTCAGCCCCAGCATTTT	CASSLSGGFQPQHF
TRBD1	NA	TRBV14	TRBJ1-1	TGTGCCAGCAGCCAGCGGACAGGGGGGAACACTGAAGCTTTCTTT	CASSQRTGGNTEAFF
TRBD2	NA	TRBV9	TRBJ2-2	TGTGCCAGCAGCGCGGGGGGAAACACCGGGGAGCTGTTTTTT	CASSAGGNTGELFF
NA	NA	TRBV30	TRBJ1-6	TGTGCCTGGAGAGGCCGACTGGAGTCACCCCTCCACTTT	CAWRGRLESPLHF
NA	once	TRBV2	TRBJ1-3	TGTGCCAGAACAGGAGCCTCTGGAAACACCATATATTTT	CARTGASGNTIYF
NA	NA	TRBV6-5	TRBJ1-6	TGTGCCAGCAGTTACAAAACAGAAACACCCCTCCACTTT	CASSYKTETPLHF
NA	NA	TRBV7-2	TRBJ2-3	TGTGCCAGCAGCCTATCAGGGTGGACAGATACGCAGTATTTT	CASSLSGWTDTQYF
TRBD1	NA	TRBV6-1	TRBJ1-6	TGTGCCAGCAGTCGACAGGGGATCGAAGTGTCACCCCTCCACTTT	CASSRQGIEVSPLHF
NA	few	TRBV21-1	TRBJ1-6	TGTGCCAGCAGCAAAGGGGCTGATTCACCCCTCCACTTT	CASSKGADSPLHF
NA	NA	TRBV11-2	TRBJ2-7	TGTGCCAGCAGCCATTCCCTGACAGGATCCTACGAGCAGTACTTC	CASSHSLTGSYEQYF